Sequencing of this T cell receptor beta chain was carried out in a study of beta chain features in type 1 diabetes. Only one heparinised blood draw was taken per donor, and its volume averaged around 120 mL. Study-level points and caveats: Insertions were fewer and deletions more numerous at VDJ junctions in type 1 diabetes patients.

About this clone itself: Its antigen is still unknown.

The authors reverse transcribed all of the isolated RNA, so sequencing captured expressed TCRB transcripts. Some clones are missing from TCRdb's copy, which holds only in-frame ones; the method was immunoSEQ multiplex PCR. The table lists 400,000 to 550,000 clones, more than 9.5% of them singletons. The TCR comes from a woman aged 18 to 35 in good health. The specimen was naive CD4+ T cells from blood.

The CDR3 DNA sequence: TGTGCCAGCAGCCGACACCTGACAGGGCTTGGCTACACCTTC. It codes for CASSRHLTGLGYTF. This sequence joins TRBV7-9 and TRBJ1-2; 7 nucleotides line up with TRBD1. V was clipped by 5 bases and J by 7 bases; unmatched bases: 10. The germline CDR1 and CDR2 sequences are SEHNR and FQNEAQ (reference sequence). The CDR3 extends over 14 amino acids.